The next 22 T cell receptor beta chains were all read from a single sample in a study of stem cell transplantation in POMP-related autoinflammatory disease. Generated by immunoSEQ multiplex PCR, the TCRdb table keeps only in-frame clones and is missing some. The repertoire holds about 7,800 clones, with 88% as singletons. Specimen: CD8+ T cells from PBMCs, collected after stem cell transplantation. The receptors originated from a human patient with POMP-related autoinflammation and immune dysregulation (PRAID). Some T cells may be graft donor cells.

This chain uses TRBV28 with TRBJ2-2; D is ambiguous. The CDR3 is 13 residues long. The V gene lost 4 bases and the J gene lost 7 bases, with 10 bases spanning the gap. Germline V CDR1 and CDR2: MDHEN, SYDVKM. CDR3 DNA sequence: TGTGCCAGCAGTTCCGGGTGGGGCGGGGAGCTGTTTTTT. This encodes CASSSGWGGELFF.

The V call is TRBV11-2, the J call TRBJ1-2; D possibly corresponds to TRBD1 (5 bases). With 1 base removed from V and 4 bases from J, the gap between germline ends came to 10 bases. Germline V CDR1 and CDR2: SGHAT, FQNNGV. This CDR3 is built from 14 residues. The CDR3 sequence: CASSLGGDRYGYTF. The CDR3 region has the DNA TGTGCCAGCAGCTTAGGGGGGGACCGCTATGGCTACACCTTC.

The CDR3 nucleotides are TGTGCCAGCAGAGTACCGGGATCCCTCTATGGCTACACCTTC. Amino acid sequence: CASRVPGSLYGYTF. The rearrangement joins TRBV6-5 to TRBJ1-2; D unclear. Germline-derived CDR1 and CDR2 are MNHEY and SVGAGI. Trimming cost V 6 bases and J 4 bases, with 15 bases left between them. This CDR3 comprises 14 residues.

V is TRBV6-5 and J is TRBJ2-5; 7 positions agree with TRBD1. Germline loops: CDR1 MNHEY, CDR2 SVGAGI. J lost 5 bases, V lost 6 bases, and 9 bases had no gene match. The CDR3 runs to 14 residues. CDR3 loop: CASSTGVRLETQYF. CDR3 bases: TGTGCCAGCAGCACAGGGGTCCGATTGGAGACCCAGTACTTC.

The chain is built from TRBV5-1 and TRBJ1-2, with 8 bases lining up with TRBD1. The germline CDR1 and CDR2 sequences are SGHRS and YFSETQ. The J segment lost 4 bases and the V segment lost 0 bases, leaving 5 bases of the junction unmatched. There are 15 residues in the CDR3. CDR3 DNA: TGCGCCAGCAGCTTGGGACAGGGGTTCGGCTATGGCTACACCTTC. Encoded protein: CASSLGQGFGYGYTF.

J is TRBJ1-1 and V is TRBV6-5; D ambiguous. V shed 0 bases and J shed 4 bases, with 6 bases lying between them. Germline V lookup: CDR1 MNHEY, CDR2 SVGAGI. This CDR3 is 13 amino acids long. As DNA, the CDR3 is TGTGCCAGCAGTTACTCGAGAGGCACTGAAGCTTTCTTT. It yields the protein CASSYSRGTEAFF.

This chain uses TRBV29-1 with TRBJ2-5; 8 bases line up with TRBD2. Losses at the gene ends were 5 bases for V and 5 bases for J; bases not matched to a gene: 13. Germline-derived CDR1 and CDR2 are SQVTM and ANQGSEA. The CDR3 is made up of 15 amino acids. The CDR3 bases are TGCAGCGTTTTGGGAGCGGGAGATCTCCACGAGACCCAGTACTTC. Protein: CSVLGAGDLHETQYF. The entire variable domain, with the rest obtained from reference TRBV29-1 and TRBJ2-5, is as follows: SAVISQKPSRDICQRGTSLTIQCQVDSQVTMMFWYRQQPGQSLTLIATANQGSEATYESGFVIDKFPISRPNLTFSTLTVSNMSPEDSSIYLCSVLGAGDLHETQYFGPGTRLLVL.

V is TRBV28 and J is TRBJ2-7; 10 bases fit TRBD2. This CDR3 has 14 residues. The ends lost 4 bases at V and 4 bases at J; junction bases unmatched: 4. Germline CDR1 is MDHEN and CDR2 is SYDVKM. The CDR3 bases are TGTGCCAGCAGTTCCCCGGGACTAGCGTACGAGCAGTACTTC. Translation: CASSSPGLAYEQYF.

This clone was detected only once. This rearrangement joins TRBV12-3 or TRBV12-4 to TRBJ1-2; 7 bases line up with TRBD1. The CDR3 runs 12 residues. V lost 8 bases, J lost 4 bases, and 4 bases stayed unmatched. The CDR3 loop reads CASSAGGYGYTF. CDR3 bases: TGTGCCAGCTCAGCAGGGGGCTATGGCTACACCTTC.

The chain combines TRBV7-8 with TRBJ2-1, with TRBD2 identical over 10 bases. V trimming: 0 bases; J trimming: 6 bases; junction bases outside the gene matches: 5. The CDR3 runs to 16 residues. Per germline, CDR1 SGHVS and CDR2 FQNEAQ. The CDR3 DNA sequence: TGTGCCAGCAGCTTAGCCGGGACTAGCGTTGTCAATGAGCAGTTCTTC. Its protein product is CASSLAGTSVVNEQFF.

The chain carries TRBV13 and TRBJ1-1; D unclear. Germline CDR1 and CDR2: PRHDT and FYEKMQ (reference sequence). The CDR3 runs 13 residues. V was cut by 5 bases and J by 4 bases, with 11 bases left in between. CDR3 in amino acids: CASSNQLGTEAFF. CDR3 nucleotide sequence: TGTGCCAGCAGCAACCAACTGGGCACTGAAGCTTTCTTT.

The V call is TRBV6-1, the J call TRBJ1-4; 11 positions match TRBD1. The V gene's germline CDR1 is MNHNS and CDR2 SASEGT. This CDR3 comprises 16 residues. V was pared by 4 bases and J by 3 bases, with 4 bases of the junction left unmatched. Here the CDR3 DNA reads TGTGCCAGCAGTGGCGGGACAGGGGGACCTAATGAAAAACTGTTTTTT. Translating gives CASSGGTGGPNEKLFF.

The chain combines TRBV2 with TRBJ2-1; TRBD2 is a possible D gene (6 bases). Germline CDR1 SNHLY, CDR2 FYNNEI. CDR3 length: 15 residues. The CDR3 loop reads CASRLAYVTYNEQFF. In DNA, the CDR3 is TGTGCAAGCCGGCTAGCGTACGTAACCTACAATGAGCAGTTCTTC.

The rearrangement joins TRBV7-9 to TRBJ2-1, with no clear D. Trimming shortened V by 5 bases and J by 2 bases, and 4 bases separated the two germline ends. Germline CDR1 reads SEHNR; CDR2 reads FQNEAQ (reference sequence). The CDR3 runs to 12 residues. The CDR3 region is CASSPTYNEQFF. For the CDR3, the DNA is TGTGCCAGCAGCCCCACCTACAATGAGCAGTTCTTC.

The chain uses TRBV19 and TRBJ2-1, with D perhaps being TRBD1 or TRBD2 (5 bases each). Germline CDR1 reads LNHDA; CDR2 reads SQIVND (reference sequence). The CDR3 loop spans 16 amino acids. Trimming left V 3 bases short and J 0 bases short, with 12 bases between. The CDR3 is CASSMGVLSSYNEQFF. In nucleotides, the CDR3 is TGTGCCAGTAGTATGGGGGTCTTGAGCTCCTACAATGAGCAGTTCTTC.

The rearrangement joins TRBV5-1 to TRBJ2-5; TRBD1 aligns across 8 bases. V lost 3 bases and J lost 1; bases outside the gene matches: 2. There are 14 residues in the CDR3. Germline V CDR1 and CDR2: SGHRS, YFSETQ. The CDR3 loop reads CASSSTGAQETQYF. DNA for the CDR3: TGCGCCAGCAGCTCGACAGGGGCCCAAGAGACCCAGTACTTC.

This chain connects TRBV5-1 to TRBJ2-1; 9 bases align to TRBD2. Looked up from germline, CDR1 is SGHRS and CDR2 is YFSETQ. This CDR3 comprises 20 residues. J was trimmed by 0 bases and V by 2 bases; bases with no gene match: 15. This CDR3 reads CASSFEKGVTSGPSYNEQFF. In DNA form, the CDR3 reads TGCGCCAGCAGCTTTGAGAAGGGAGTGACTAGCGGCCCCTCCTACAATGAGCAGTTCTTC.

This sequence joins TRBV7-7 and TRBJ2-3, with 10 bases matching TRBD1. Losses at the gene ends were 5 bases for V and 4 bases for J; bases not matched to a gene: 3. The CDR3 spans 14 residues. Germline V lookup: CDR1 SSHAT, CDR2 FNYEAQ (reference sequence). The CDR3 DNA follows: TGTGCCAGCAGCCTGGGGACAGGGGCAGATACGCAGTATTTT. Amino acids: CASSLGTGADTQYF.

V and J are TRBV11-3 and TRBJ1-2; TRBD1 is a possible D gene (5 bases). This CDR3 has 14 residues. The germline CDR1 and CDR2 sequences are SGHNT and YENEEA. V was shortened by 11 bases and J by 4 bases, with 20 bases between the two germline ends. The DNA for the CDR3 is TGTGCCGGACTGGGGGACCGGTCGGTCTATGGCTACACCTTC. It yields the protein CAGLGDRSVYGYTF. The complete variable domain, with remaining parts taken from reference TRBV11-3 and TRBJ1-2, reads EAGVVQSPRYKIIEKKQPVAFWCNPISGHNTLYWYLQNLGQGPELLIRYENEEAVDDSQLPKDRFSAERLKGVDSTLKIQPAELGDSAVYLCAGLGDRSVYGYTFGSGTRLTVV.

V gene TRBV21-1 combines with J gene TRBJ1-1; TRBD1, the table's D call, lacks a check against the DNA. TRBV21-1 is a documented pseudogene. This CDR3 region has 15 residues. The CDR3 region has the DNA TGTGCCATTTGGTTGGCGTTACAGGGGGTTACTGAAGCTTTCTTT. Amino acid sequence: CAIWLALQGVTEAFF.

The rearrangement uses TRBV2 and TRBJ2-1; TRBD1 aligns across 8 bases. After removal of 6 bases from V and 1 base from J, the junction contained 14 bases not matched to a gene. The CDR3 loop spans 18 amino acids. Germline CDR1 SNHLY, CDR2 FYNNEI. The CDR3 sequence is CASSPRTGSFLSYNEQFF. The DNA of the CDR3 is TGTGCCAGCAGCCCCCGGACAGGGTCCTTTCTTTCCTACAATGAGCAGTTCTTC.

The chain combines TRBV13 with TRBJ2-1; maybe TRBD1 (5 bases). The CDR3 has 16 amino acids. The V end was cut by 5 bases, the J end by 1 base, with 15 bases between. Germline V gives CDR1 PRHDT, CDR2 FYEKMQ (reference sequence). CDR3: CASSAKGQSSYNEQFF. CDR3 in DNA: TGTGCCAGCAGCGCGAAGGGGCAGTCATCCTACAATGAGCAGTTCTTC.